This T cell receptor beta chain is drawn from a study of blood T cell repertoires in COVID-19. Study-wide background: Acute-phase and convalescent COVID-19 samples originated in the United States, Italy and Spain. T cells, B-cell-depleted T cells, or PBMCs provided the cDNA or gDNA that served as material.

Source study methods: From reference gene primer amplification, estimates of nucleated cell counts were derived. TCRdb's table, derived via immunoSEQ multiplex PCR, lists solely in-frame clones and lacks some. V and J calls plus clone size are reproduced from that table; the DNA served to infer D and trimming. The sample carries approximately 500,000 clones, approximately 83% recorded once. This CDR3 is 13 amino acids long. The germline CDR1 and CDR2 sequences are MNHEY and SVGEGT. The V gene lost 5 bases and the J gene lost 7 bases, with 15 bases spanning the gap. The sequenced material came from peripheral blood. The chain is built from TRBV6-2 or TRBV6-3 and TRBJ2-7; D is possibly TRBD1 (5 bases). The receptor was derived from a human donor in a cohort sampled during active COVID-19. The CDR3 sequence: CASSKAMGREQYF. The CDR3, as DNA: TGTGCCAGCAGTAAAGCCATGGGGCGGGAGCAGTACTTC.